This TCR beta chain was captured in a study of T cells in Graves' hyperthyroidism and ophthalmopathy. The study, taken as a whole, reports: Most expanded thyroid clonotypes above 0.001 recurred in blood.

The V end was cut by 5 bases, the J end by 6 bases, with 17 bases between. CDR1 and CDR2 (germline): LGHDT, YNNKEL (reference sequence). This CDR3 has 14 residues. TCR beta CDR3 regions were amplified from RNA. An initial round of RT-PCR targeting the TCR CDR3 relied on the HTBI primer set. Using its own MiXCR run on the multiplex PCR reads, TCRdb lists one record per CDR3 protein. The sample has around 340,000 distinct CDR3 sequences; more than 11% are singletons. About this clonotype itself: What it binds is not known.

Diagnosis of hyperthyroidism was new in patients aged 18 to 65, and its duration was under 2 months. Sequencing used blood. The origin of this receptor is a woman under 40 with Graves' hyperthyroidism. The genes are TRBV3-1 and TRBJ2-7; TRBD2 is a possible D gene (6 bases). The CDR3 spells CASSWDAQGGEQYF. The CDR3 DNA reads TGTGCCAGCAGCTGGGACGCCCAGGGAGGCGAGCAGTACTTC.